The clone carrying this T cell receptor (beta chain) has only one observation. Its antigen is still unknown. The record originates from a study of blood T cells in healthy people across ages. Study-level information: With template switching, about one barcoded beta molecule was captured per two T cells.

Study-level points and caveats: With naive T cell percentage, TCR beta diversity showed a strong correlation.

Every donor contributed around 10 milliliters of peripheral blood by blood draw. With a J-beta primer mix and a sample-barcoded 5' primer, a second PCR ran about 7 to 12 cycles. Each CDR3 protein is one row after TCRdb ran MiXCR on the 5' RACE reads. The data contain some 1,500,000 distinct CDR3 sequences, about 45% of them singletons. The germline CDR1 and CDR2 sequences are SGHRS and YFSETQ. This CDR3 region has 17 residues. The V segment lost 3 bases and the J segment 6 bases; nucleotides outside the gene matches: 16. The TCR comes from a woman younger than 35 in good health. The chain joins TRBV5-1 to TRBJ2-7; 9 nucleotides match TRBD2. Source material: blood. CDR3 bases: TGCGCCAGCAGCTCCGATAGCGGGAGACCTTCTTTTTCCGAGCAGTACTTC. As protein: CASSSDSGRPSFSEQYF.